These 7 T cell receptor beta chains originate from one sample sequenced in a study of blood T cell repertoires in COVID-19. Measured with immunoSEQ multiplex PCR; TCRdb has only the in-frame clones, and not every one. The table records about 270,000 clones, about nine tenths of them present only once. Sequencing used peripheral blood. Receptors originate from a man aged 35 to 55 with active or convalescent COVID-19.

CDR3 nucleotides: TGTGCCAGCAGTCCTAGAGGACTAGCTGGGTTAGGCGATGAGCAGTTCTTC. This codes for CASSPRGLAGLGDEQFF. The rearrangement uses TRBV6-4 and TRBJ2-1, with 8 bases lining up with TRBD2. V dropped 5 bases and J dropped 8; count of bases not matched to a gene: 17. The germline V gene has CDR1 MRHNA and CDR2 SNTAGT. The CDR3 loop spans 17 amino acids.

The chain joins TRBV19 to TRBJ2-2, with D unclear. CDR1 is LNHDA and CDR2 is SQIVND in the germline V gene (reference sequence). The V end lost 5 bases, the J end lost 8 bases, and 12 bases lay between the germline ends. This CDR3 spans 13 amino acids. CDR3 bases: TGTGCCAGTAGTTTGACATCGTCGGGGGAGCTGTTTTTT. As protein: CASSLTSSGELFF.

The CDR3 is CASSLGGENTEAFF. The CDR3 nucleotides are TGCGCCAGCAGCTTGGGAGGCGAGAACACTGAAGCTTTCTTT. V and J are TRBV5-1 and TRBJ1-1; D gene uncertain. The V gene's germline CDR1 is SGHRS and CDR2 YFSETQ. With 0 bases removed from V and 1 base from J, the gap between germline ends came to 7 bases. The CDR3 consists of 14 residues.

The chain employs TRBV5-8 and TRBJ2-7, with no clear D. This CDR3 region has 16 residues. V was shortened by 3 bases and J by 0 bases, with 16 bases between the two germline ends. Germline values: CDR1 SGHTS, CDR2 YDEGEE. The DNA of the CDR3 is TGTGCCAGCAGCTCCCACAGCCGAGAGTACTCCTACGAGCAGTACTTC. It is translated as CASSSHSREYSYEQYF. Together with reference TRBV5-8 and TRBJ2-7, the CDR3 gives the full variable domain: EAGVTQSPTHLIKTRGQQATLRCSPISGHTSVYWYQQALGLGLQFLLWYDEGEERNRGNFPPRFSGRQFPNYSSELNVNALELEDSALYLCASSSHSREYSYEQYFGPGTRLTVT.

V gene TRBV6-5 combines with J gene TRBJ1-1, with D tentatively TRBD1 (6 bases). Germline CDR1 MNHEY, CDR2 SVGAGI. This CDR3 comprises 14 residues. Trimming took 0 bases from V and 7 from J, leaving 12 bases between them. The CDR3 loop is CASSYSRTEGEAFF. DNA of the CDR3: TGTGCCAGCAGTTACTCGAGGACAGAGGGTGAAGCTTTCTTT.

V and J are TRBV6-1 and TRBJ2-7; the match to TRBD2 covers 9 bases. The CDR3 length is 16 residues. The germline V gene encodes CDR1 MNHNS and CDR2 SASEGT. V was pared by 1 base and J by 5 bases, with 9 bases of the junction left unmatched. The CDR3 spells CASSEVAGVTPNEQYF. For the CDR3, the DNA is TGTGCCAGCAGTGAAGTAGCGGGAGTAACGCCGAACGAGCAGTACTTC.

The chain uses TRBV4-2 and TRBJ2-3; 8 nucleotides agree with TRBD1. Germline V lookup: CDR1 LGHNA, CDR2 YNFKEQ. V lost 1 base, J lost 7 bases, and 7 bases stayed unmatched. This CDR3 comprises 15 residues. CDR3 residues: CASSQAHRGTYTQYF. In DNA form, the CDR3 reads TGTGCCAGCAGCCAAGCCCACAGGGGGACATATACGCAGTATTTT.